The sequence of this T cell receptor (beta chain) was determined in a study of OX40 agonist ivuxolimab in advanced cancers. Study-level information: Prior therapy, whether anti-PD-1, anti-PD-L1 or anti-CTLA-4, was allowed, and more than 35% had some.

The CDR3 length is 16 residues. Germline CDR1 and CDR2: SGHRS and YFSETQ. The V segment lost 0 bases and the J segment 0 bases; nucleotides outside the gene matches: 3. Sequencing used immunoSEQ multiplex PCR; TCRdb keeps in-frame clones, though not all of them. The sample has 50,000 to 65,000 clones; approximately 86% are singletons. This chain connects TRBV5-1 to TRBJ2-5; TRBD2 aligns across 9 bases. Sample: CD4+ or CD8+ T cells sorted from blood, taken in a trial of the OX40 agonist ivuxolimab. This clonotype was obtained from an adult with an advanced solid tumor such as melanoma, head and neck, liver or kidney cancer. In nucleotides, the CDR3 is TGCGCCAGCAGCTTGGCGGCTAGCGGGGACCAAGAGACCCAGTACTTC. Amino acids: CASSLAASGDQETQYF.